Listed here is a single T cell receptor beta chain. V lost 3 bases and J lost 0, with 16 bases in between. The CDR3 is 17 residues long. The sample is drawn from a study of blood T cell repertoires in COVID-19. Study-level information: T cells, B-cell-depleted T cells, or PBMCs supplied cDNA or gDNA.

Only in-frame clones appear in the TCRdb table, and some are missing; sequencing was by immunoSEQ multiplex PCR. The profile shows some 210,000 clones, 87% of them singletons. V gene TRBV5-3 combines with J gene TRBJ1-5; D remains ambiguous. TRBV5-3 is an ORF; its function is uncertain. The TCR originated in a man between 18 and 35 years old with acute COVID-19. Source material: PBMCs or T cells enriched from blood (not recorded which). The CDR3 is CARSSLDGANSNQPQHF. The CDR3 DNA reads TGTGCCAGAAGCTCCCTAGACGGAGCAAATAGCAATCAGCCCCAGCATTTT.